The 20 T cell receptor beta chains given below trace back to one sample, sequenced in a study of T cells in Graves' hyperthyroidism and ophthalmopathy. RNA transcripts gave rise to amplified TCR beta CDR3 regions. TCR CDR3 underwent first-round RT-PCR with the HTBI primer set. MiXCR, applied by TCRdb to the multiplex PCR reads, yields one record per CDR3 protein. This table holds 600,000 to 700,000 distinct CDR3 sequences, roughly 14% found once. The sample taken for sequencing was blood. The origin of the receptors is a woman aged 40 to 50 with Graves' ophthalmopathy.

The sample holds many counts of this clonotype. The rearrangement joins TRBV7-9 to TRBJ2-5; perhaps TRBD1 as D (5 bases). This CDR3 has 14 amino acids. Germline V gene sequence: CDR1 SEHNR, CDR2 FQNEAQ (reference sequence). V shed 4 bases and J shed 4 bases, with 13 bases lying between them. For the CDR3, the DNA is TGTGCCAGCAGCTCAACAGGAACCCTAGAGACCCAGTACTTC. Translating gives CASSSTGTLETQYF.

This clonotype was seen only a few times. The chain is built from TRBV5-1 and TRBJ2-2, with 11 bases aligning to TRBD2. The CDR3 extends over 16 amino acids. V lost 2 bases, J lost 5 bases, and 5 bases stayed unmatched. Germline CDR1 and CDR2: SGHRS and YFSETQ. The CDR3 reads CASSFFLAGGTGELFF. CDR3 sequence (DNA): TGCGCCAGCAGCTTCTTCCTAGCGGGAGGTACCGGGGAGCTGTTTTTT.

This chain links TRBV27 with TRBJ2-5; TRBD2 agrees at 9 bases. Germline loops: CDR1 MNHEY, CDR2 SMNVEV (reference sequence). This CDR3 has 16 amino acids. V lost 3 bases, J lost 5 bases, and 10 bases stayed unmatched. The CDR3 DNA reads as TGTGCCAGCAGTTTCGGGCTAGCGGGAAGTGGGGAGACCCAGTACTTC. It codes for CASSFGLAGSGETQYF.

This clonotype appeared many times. J is TRBJ2-2 and V is TRBV6-5; D gene uncertain. In germline, CDR1 is MNHEY, CDR2 SVGAGI. CDR3 length equals 13 residues. V lost 6 bases and J lost 5, with 10 bases in between. CDR3 nucleotides: TGTGCCAGCAGAGCTGGGGTGACCGGGGAGCTGTTTTTT. This sequence encodes CASRAGVTGELFF.

The CDR3 reads CASSMGPESTEAFF. CDR3 DNA: TGCGCCAGCAGCATGGGGCCCGAGAGCACTGAAGCTTTCTTT. V gene TRBV5-1 combines with J gene TRBJ1-1, with D possibly being TRBD1 (5 bases). The CDR3 loop spans 14 amino acids. Germline CDR1 and CDR2: SGHRS and YFSETQ. Trimming pared 4 bases from V and 4 bases from J, leaving 14 bases between.

This clonotype was detected many times. The chain uses TRBV19 and TRBJ1-2, with D tentatively TRBD1 (6 bases). Germline loops: CDR1 LNHDA, CDR2 SQIVND (reference sequence). V lost 4 bases and J 4 bases, leaving 16 bases between the germline ends. The CDR3 sequence is 15 residues long. For the CDR3, the DNA is TGTGCCAGTAGTAGAGGGGCAGGGGAAGGCTATGGCTACACCTTC. Encoded protein: CASSRGAGEGYGYTF.

This clonotype was seen at least ten times. The rearrangement links TRBV12-3 or TRBV12-4 to TRBJ1-6; D is ambiguous. The V end lost 3 bases, the J end lost 1 base, and 10 bases lay between the germline ends. This CDR3 comprises 16 residues. The DNA for the CDR3 is TGTGCCAGCAGTTTGTCGGAGAAATCCTATAATTCACCCCTCCACTTT. This codes for CASSLSEKSYNSPLHF.

This clonotype was detected many times. The CDR3 bases are TGTGCCAGCAGTGATAGTAGCGGGAGGGCCCTCCGGGAGACCCAGTACTTC. Translation gives CASSDSSGRALRETQYF. V is TRBV2 and J is TRBJ2-5; TRBD2 agrees at 11 bases. With 3 bases clipped from V and 5 bases from J, the junction kept 11 bases outside the gene matches. CDR1 and CDR2 from the germline V gene are SNHLY and FYNNEI. The CDR3 length is 17 residues.

This clonotype has just one count. The chain joins TRBV12-3 or TRBV12-4 to TRBJ2-5; TRBD2 aligns across 10 bases. V gave up 3 bases and J gave up 4 bases; unmatched junction bases: 2. The CDR3 has 14 amino acids. Written as DNA, the CDR3 is TGTGCCAGCAGTTTGATAGCGGGAGGAGAGACCCAGTACTTC. Its translation is CASSLIAGGETQYF.

The CDR3 bases are TGTGCCAGCAGTTCATGGGTCAGGGGTCACTATGGCTACACCTTC. Its protein is CASSSWVRGHYGYTF. V and J are TRBV27 and TRBJ1-2, with a tentative D call TRBD1 (6 bases). The CDR3 extends over 15 amino acids. V lost 4 bases and J 3 bases, leaving 15 bases between the germline ends. Per germline, CDR1 MNHEY and CDR2 SMNVEV (reference sequence).

This clonotype was counted at least ten times. This rearrangement joins TRBV7-2 to TRBJ2-7, with a weak D call TRBD1 (6 bases). Germline V gene lookup returns CDR1 SGHTA and CDR2 FQGNSA. The CDR3 has 13 residues. V was trimmed by 6 bases and J by 3 bases, leaving 12 bases between them. DNA of the CDR3: TGTGCCAGCAGTCTCGGACAGAACTACGAGCAGTACTTC. It specifies CASSLGQNYEQYF.

This clonotype was seen many times. The rearrangement joins TRBV6-4 to TRBJ1-5; a possible D gene is TRBD1 (5 bases). CDR1 is MRHNA, CDR2 SNTAGT, per germline. The length of the CDR3 is 18 residues. Deletions cut 6 bases from V and 4 bases from J, with 25 bases between. CDR3: CASSPDSLAPWFNQPQHF. The DNA for the CDR3 is TGTGCCAGCAGCCCCGACAGTTTAGCCCCGTGGTTTAATCAGCCCCAGCATTTT.

This clonotype was counted many times. CDR3 loop: CSVDKGDRDNEQYF. DNA of the CDR3: TGCAGCGTTGATAAGGGGGACAGGGACAACGAGCAGTACTTC. The chain is built from TRBV29-1 and TRBJ2-7, with 9 bases fitting TRBD1. Germline V CDR1 and CDR2: SQVTM, ANQGSEA. Losses at the gene ends were 3 bases for V and 5 bases for J; bases not matched to a gene: 8. This CDR3 region has 14 residues.

At least ten counts were recorded for this clonotype. The V and J genes are TRBV12-3 or TRBV12-4 and TRBJ2-3; TRBD2 matches 13 bases. The CDR3 consists of 15 residues. The trim removed 5 bases at V and 4 bases at J, leaving 3 bases unmatched. The CDR3 DNA reads TGTGCCAGCAGTCGGACTAGCGGGAGAGCAGATACGCAGTATTTT. It yields the protein CASSRTSGRADTQYF.

This clonotype has a count of ten or more. This chain connects TRBV20-1 to TRBJ2-7; possibly TRBD2 for D (6 bases). CDR3 length equals 11 residues. Trimming removed 3 bases from V and 7 bases from J, with 10 bases in between. Germline V gene sequence: CDR1 DFQATT, CDR2 SNEGSKA (reference sequence). In DNA, the CDR3 is TGCAGTGCTAGCGGGGACTGGGAGCAGTACTTC. Its translation: CSASGDWEQYF.

This clonotype occurred many times. The chain combines TRBV4-1 with TRBJ1-1, with TRBD1 matching over 7 bases. V shed 1 base, J shed 7 bases, and the junction held 3 bases outside the gene matches. Germline-derived CDR1 and CDR2 are MGHRA and YSYEKL. The CDR3 is 13 residues long. CDR3 amino acids: CASSQVGTDEAFF. CDR3 DNA sequence: TGCGCCAGCAGCCAAGTAGGGACAGATGAAGCTTTCTTT.

This chain joins TRBV12-3 or TRBV12-4 and TRBJ1-5; no reliable D call. The CDR3 spans 17 residues. Trimming stripped 0 bases from V and 0 bases from J, with 12 bases between. CDR3 in amino acids: CASSLAAGGDSNQPQHF. CDR3 coding DNA: TGTGCCAGCAGTTTAGCGGCAGGTGGGGATAGCAATCAGCCCCAGCATTTT.

This clonotype was observed at least ten times. The J gene is TRBJ1-1, the V gene TRBV20-1, with D possibly TRBD1 on 5 matching bases. CDR3 length equals 16 residues. The ends were cut back, 6 bases at V and 0 bases at J, with 20 bases in the middle. The germline CDR1 and CDR2 sequences are DFQATT and SNEGSKA (reference sequence). As DNA, the CDR3 is TGCAGTGCCGGGGTACAGGACCCGAGAATGAACACTGAAGCTTTCTTT. This encodes CSAGVQDPRMNTEAFF.

This clonotype was counted only a few times. The CDR3 coding sequence is TGTGCCAGCACGTGGGACAGCTGGACCGGGGAGCTGTTTTTT. Its translation is CASTWDSWTGELFF. The V and J genes are TRBV2 and TRBJ2-2; 7 nucleotides align to TRBD1. The CDR3 consists of 14 residues. The trim removed 7 bases at V and 5 bases at J, leaving 7 bases unmatched. Germline V gene lookup returns CDR1 SNHLY and CDR2 FYNNEI.

In DNA, the CDR3 is TGTGCCAGCAGTACAACCGGGACAGGGAACAGCGAGCAGTACTTC. Amino acid sequence: CASSTTGTGNSEQYF. This sequence joins TRBV6-1 and TRBJ2-7, with 9 positions matching TRBD1. V gave up 5 bases and J gave up 6 bases; unmatched junction bases: 11. The germline gives CDR1 MNHNS, CDR2 SASEGT. This CDR3 comprises 15 residues.